This T cell receptor beta chain derives from a study of Ad26.COV2.S vaccination and SARS-CoV-2 variants. The method was immunoSEQ multiplex PCR; TCRdb's version includes in-frame clones alone and lacks a portion of them. The sample carries about 370,000 clones, 80% to 90% recorded once. This clone was counted a single time. Its antigen remains unknown. General study findings and limits: Spike-specific TCR breadth in vaccine recipients exceeded that seen in placebo recipients.

V was clipped by 4 bases and J by 3 bases, with 18 bases between them. The CDR3 length is 16 residues. Per germline, CDR1 MNHEY and CDR2 SVGEGT. This sample's treatment: approximately 18 received Ad26.COV2.S at low or high dose, single or two shots; 5 received placebo; per-sample allocation not given. Day 63 after the first vaccine or placebo injection was the time point for sampling. The source of this sequence is a person aged 18 to 59 who received the Ad26.COV2.S COVID-19 vaccine or a placebo. V and J are TRBV6-2 or TRBV6-3 and TRBJ1-2; no definite D call. The material sequenced was peripheral blood, taken in a trial of Ad26.COV2.S vaccine versus placebo. CDR3 loop: CASSFPPAEEDYGYTF. CDR3 bases: TGTGCCAGCAGTTTCCCCCCCGCGGAGGAGGACTATGGCTACACCTTC.